This T cell receptor (beta chain) was sequenced for a study of blood T cell repertoires in COVID-19. Looking at the study overall: Acute-phase and convalescent COVID-19 samples originated in the United States, Italy and Spain. In each case, the material was cDNA or gDNA derived from T cells, B-cell-depleted T cells, or PBMCs.

This clone was detected only once. This CDR3 has 12 amino acids. J gave up 10 bases and V 10 bases, and 10 bases lay outside the gene matches. Germline assignment: CDR1 LGHDT and CDR2 YNNKEL (reference sequence). Per the original data handling: Reference gene primers were amplified, and this amplification served to estimate nucleated cell counts. Clones were read by immunoSEQ multiplex PCR, and TCRdb kept only the in-frame ones, dropping some. V and J calls and clone size are copied from that table; D and trimming were computed from the DNA. The table lists about 26,000 clones, approximately 82% of them singletons.

Sequenced material: peripheral blood. The sequence derives from an elderly man with active or convalescent COVID-19. The rearrangement uses TRBV3-1 (or the pseudogene TRBV3-2) and TRBJ2-1, with 7 bases lining up with TRBD2. CDR3 sequence: CATWGLLGEQFF. Here the CDR3 DNA reads TGTGCCACCTGGGGACTACTGGGGGAGCAGTTCTTC.